This record looks at one T cell receptor (beta chain) sequence and its context. Its specificity is not known. Germline V gene lookup returns CDR1 MNHEY and CDR2 SVGEGT. CDR3 length: 15 amino acids. V gave up 3 bases and J gave up 10 bases, with 16 bases separating them. TCRdb's copy holds only in-frame clones and misses some; the assay was immunoSEQ multiplex PCR. The table shows some 140,000 clones, with about 87% occurring only once. This sample is part of a study of T cell responses to AZD1222 COVID-19 vaccine. Turning to the study itself: Second-dose timings of about 4 or about 12 weeks were pooled.

Study results and caveats: No repertoire was sampled before or during the peak T cell response, only after it. Along spike, vaccine-associated CD4 TCRs were found throughout, with dominance at 160-218 and 743-854. Per reports, nearly half of all spike-specific TCRs target regions that are unmutated in variants.

This chain uses TRBV6-2 or TRBV6-3 with TRBJ1-6, with D perhaps matching TRBD1 (6 bases). The specimen comprised peripheral blood, sampled on day 0 of AZD1222 vaccination. This TCR derives from an adult in good health. DNA for the CDR3: TGTGCCAGCAGTTATGGGGGGCTTATCGACTCACCCCTCCACTTT. This translates into CASSYGGLIDSPLHF.